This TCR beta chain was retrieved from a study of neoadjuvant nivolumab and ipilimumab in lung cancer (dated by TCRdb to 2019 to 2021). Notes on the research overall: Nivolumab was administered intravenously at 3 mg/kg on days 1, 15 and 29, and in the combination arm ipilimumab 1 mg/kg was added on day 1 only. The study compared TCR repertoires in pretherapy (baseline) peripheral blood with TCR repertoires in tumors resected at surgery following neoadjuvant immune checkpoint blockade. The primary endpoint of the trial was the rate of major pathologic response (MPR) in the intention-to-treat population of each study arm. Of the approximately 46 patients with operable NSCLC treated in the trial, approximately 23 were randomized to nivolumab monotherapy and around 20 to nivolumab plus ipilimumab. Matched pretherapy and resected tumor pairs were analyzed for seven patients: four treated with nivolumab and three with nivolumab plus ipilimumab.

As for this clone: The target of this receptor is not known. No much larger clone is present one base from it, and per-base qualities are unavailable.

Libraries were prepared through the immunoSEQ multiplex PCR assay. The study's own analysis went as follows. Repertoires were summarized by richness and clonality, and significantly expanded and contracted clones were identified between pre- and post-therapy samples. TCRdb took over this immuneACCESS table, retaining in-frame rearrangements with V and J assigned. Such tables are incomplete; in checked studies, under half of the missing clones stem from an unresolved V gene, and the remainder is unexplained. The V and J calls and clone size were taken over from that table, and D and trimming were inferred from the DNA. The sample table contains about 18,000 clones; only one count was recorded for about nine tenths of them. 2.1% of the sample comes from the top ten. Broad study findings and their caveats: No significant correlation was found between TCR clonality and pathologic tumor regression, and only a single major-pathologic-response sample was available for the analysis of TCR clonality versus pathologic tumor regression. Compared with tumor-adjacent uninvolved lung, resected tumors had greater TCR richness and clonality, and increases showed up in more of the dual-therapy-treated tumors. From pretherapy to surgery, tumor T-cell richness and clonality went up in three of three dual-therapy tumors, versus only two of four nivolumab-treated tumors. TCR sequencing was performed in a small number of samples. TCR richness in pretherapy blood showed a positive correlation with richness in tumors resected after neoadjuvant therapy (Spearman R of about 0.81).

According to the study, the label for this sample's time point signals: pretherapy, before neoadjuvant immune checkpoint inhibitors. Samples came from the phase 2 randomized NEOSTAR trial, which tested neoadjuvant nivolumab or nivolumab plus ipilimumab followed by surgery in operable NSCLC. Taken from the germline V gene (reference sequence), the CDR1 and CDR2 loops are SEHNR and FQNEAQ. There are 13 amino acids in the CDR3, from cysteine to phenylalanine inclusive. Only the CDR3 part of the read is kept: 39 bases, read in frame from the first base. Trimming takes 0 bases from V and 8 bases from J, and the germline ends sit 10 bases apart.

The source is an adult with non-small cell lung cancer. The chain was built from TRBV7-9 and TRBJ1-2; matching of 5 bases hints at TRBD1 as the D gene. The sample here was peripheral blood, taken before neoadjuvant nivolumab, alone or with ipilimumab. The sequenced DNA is TGTGCCAGCAGCTTAGCTGCAGGGTGGGGCTACACCTTC. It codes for CASSLAAGWGYTF.